This TCR beta chain appears in the sequencing data of a study of Tregs in tolerant kidney transplant recipients. Study-wide results and caveats: No direct test of biological reproducibility was done here.

Method: immunoSEQ multiplex PCR; TCRdb's copy keeps in-frame clones and lacks some. Of about 120,000 clones in the sample, roughly 93% were seen once. Unmatched junction bases numbered 5, after V lost 3 bases and J lost 9 bases. There are 13 residues in the CDR3. Germline V gives CDR1 SGHTA, CDR2 FQGTGA. Details on this clone: What it binds is unknown.

The sequenced sample consisted of CD4+ T cells from blood. The chain has TRBV7-3 and TRBJ2-3, with 8 bases lining up with TRBD2. The TCR was taken from a human donor in good health. CDR3 sequence (DNA): TGTGCCAGCAGCTTCACTAGCGGTCAAACGCAGTATTTT. Translating it yields CASSFTSGQTQYF.